This T cell receptor (beta chain) is drawn from a study of T cell repertoires in cytomegalovirus infection. TCRdb analysed the reads with MiXCR anew, one entry per CDR3 protein. The sample comprises roughly 340,000 distinct CDR3 sequences, around 29% of which are singletons, and around 19% rests with the top ten. This clonotype was counted between two and nine times. The antigen remains undetermined. Unmatched junction bases numbered 13, after V lost 3 bases and J lost 4 bases. The CDR3 is 19 amino acids. The clonotype originates from a human donor in good health (CMV status not recorded). Some clones in this sample may be carry-over from other donors' samples. The sample in question was cultured PBMCs, obtained from culture after CMV antigen stimulation. This rearrangement joins TRBV12-3 or TRBV12-4 to TRBJ2-5, with 14 bases aligning to TRBD2. The CDR3 DNA follows: TGTGCCAGCAGTTTTAACGTTCGACTAGCGGGGGGGCCTGGAGAGACCCAGTACTTC. Its protein product is CASSFNVRLAGGPGETQYF.